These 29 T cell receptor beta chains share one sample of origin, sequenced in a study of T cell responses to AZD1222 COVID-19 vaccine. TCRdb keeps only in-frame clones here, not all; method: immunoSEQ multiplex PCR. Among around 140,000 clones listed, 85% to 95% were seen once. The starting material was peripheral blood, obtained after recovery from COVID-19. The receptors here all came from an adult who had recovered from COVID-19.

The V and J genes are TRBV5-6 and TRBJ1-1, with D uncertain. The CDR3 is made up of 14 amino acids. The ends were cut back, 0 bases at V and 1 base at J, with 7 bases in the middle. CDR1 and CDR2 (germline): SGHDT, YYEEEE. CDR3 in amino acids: CASSLGRQNTEAFF. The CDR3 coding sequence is TGTGCCAGCAGCTTGGGTCGACAGAACACTGAAGCTTTCTTT.

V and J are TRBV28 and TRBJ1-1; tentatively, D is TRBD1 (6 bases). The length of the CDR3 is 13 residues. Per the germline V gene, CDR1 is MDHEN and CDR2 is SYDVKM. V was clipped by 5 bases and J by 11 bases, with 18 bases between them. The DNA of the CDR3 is TGTGCCAGCAGTATGTCCCTCACAGGGAGGGCTTTCTTT. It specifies CASSMSLTGRAFF.

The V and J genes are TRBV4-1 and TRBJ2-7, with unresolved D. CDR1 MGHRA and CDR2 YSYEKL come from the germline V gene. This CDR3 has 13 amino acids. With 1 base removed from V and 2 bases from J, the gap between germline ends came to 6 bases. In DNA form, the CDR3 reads TGCGCCAGCAGCCAAGTGAAGGCCTACGAGCAGTACTTC. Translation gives CASSQVKAYEQYF.

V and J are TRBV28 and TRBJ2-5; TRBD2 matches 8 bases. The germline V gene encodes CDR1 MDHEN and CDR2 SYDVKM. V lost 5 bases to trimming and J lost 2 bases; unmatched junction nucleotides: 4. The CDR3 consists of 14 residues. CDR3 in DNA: TGTGCCAGCAGTCCTACTAGCGGACAAGAGACCCAGTACTTC. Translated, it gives CASSPTSGQETQYF. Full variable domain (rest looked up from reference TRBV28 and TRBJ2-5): DVKVTQSSRYLVKRTGEKVFLECVQDMDHENMFWYRQDPGLGLRLIYFSYDVKMKEKGDIPEGYSVSREKKERFSLILESASTNQTSMYLCASSPTSGQETQYFGPGTRLLVL.

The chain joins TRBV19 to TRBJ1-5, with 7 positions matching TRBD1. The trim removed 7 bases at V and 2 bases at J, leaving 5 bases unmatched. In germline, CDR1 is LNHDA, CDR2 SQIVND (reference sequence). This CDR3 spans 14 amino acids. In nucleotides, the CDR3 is TGTGCCAGTACCCCTACAGGGGGCAATCAGCCCCAGCATTTT. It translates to CASTPTGGNQPQHF.

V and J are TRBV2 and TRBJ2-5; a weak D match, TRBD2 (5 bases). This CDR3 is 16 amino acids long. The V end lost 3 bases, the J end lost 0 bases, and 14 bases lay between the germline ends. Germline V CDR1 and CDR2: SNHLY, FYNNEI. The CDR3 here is CASSDRTGSYQETQYF. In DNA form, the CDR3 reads TGTGCCAGCAGTGATCGGACGGGATCGTACCAAGAGACCCAGTACTTC.

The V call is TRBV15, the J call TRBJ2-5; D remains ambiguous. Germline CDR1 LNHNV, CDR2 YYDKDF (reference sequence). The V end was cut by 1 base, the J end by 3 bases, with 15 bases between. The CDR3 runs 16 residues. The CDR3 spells CATSRGARRFEETQYF. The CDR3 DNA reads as TGTGCCACCAGCAGAGGTGCTAGGCGCTTCGAAGAGACCCAGTACTTC.

The CDR3 loop is CASSTNTEAFF. The CDR3, as DNA: TGTGCCAGCAGCACGAACACTGAAGCTTTCTTT. This chain uses TRBV7-9 with TRBJ1-1, with D uncertain. CDR1 is SEHNR, CDR2 FQNEAQ, per germline (reference sequence). This CDR3 is built from 11 residues. Trimming stripped 5 bases from V and 1 base from J, with 2 bases between.

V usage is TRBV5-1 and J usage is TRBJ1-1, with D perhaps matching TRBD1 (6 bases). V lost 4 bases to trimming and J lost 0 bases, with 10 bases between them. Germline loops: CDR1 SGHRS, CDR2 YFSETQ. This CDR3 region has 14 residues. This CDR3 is CASSPGTLNTEAFF. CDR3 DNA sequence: TGCGCCAGCAGCCCCGGGACACTGAACACTGAAGCTTTCTTT.

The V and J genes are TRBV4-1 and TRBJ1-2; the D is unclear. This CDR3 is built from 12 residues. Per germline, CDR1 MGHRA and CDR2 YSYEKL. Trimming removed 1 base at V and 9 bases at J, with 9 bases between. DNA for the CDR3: TGCGCCAGCAGCCAAGTAGGAGGGCGCTACACCTTC. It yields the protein CASSQVGGRYTF.

The CDR3 sequence is CASSSNPGYSDSPLHF. CDR3 coding DNA: TGTGCCAGCTCATCTAATCCGGGATATTCGGATTCACCCCTCCACTTT. V usage is TRBV18 and J usage is TRBJ1-6; D is ambiguous. CDR3 length equals 16 residues. Germline loops: CDR1 KGHSH, CDR2 LQKENI. Trimming took 5 bases from V and 8 from J, leaving 19 bases between them.

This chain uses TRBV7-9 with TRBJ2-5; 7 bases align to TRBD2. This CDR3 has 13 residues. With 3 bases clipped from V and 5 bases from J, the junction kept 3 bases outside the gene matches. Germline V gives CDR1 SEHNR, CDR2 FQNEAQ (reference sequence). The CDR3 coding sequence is TGTGCCAGCAGCTTCGGGGGAGGGGAGACCCAGTACTTC. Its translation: CASSFGGGETQYF.

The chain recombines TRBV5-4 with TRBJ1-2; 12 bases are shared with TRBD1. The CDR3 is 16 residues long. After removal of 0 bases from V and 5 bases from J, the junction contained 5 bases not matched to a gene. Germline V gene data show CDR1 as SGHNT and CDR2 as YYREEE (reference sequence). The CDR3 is CASSLAGTGGAYGYTF. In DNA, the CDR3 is TGTGCCAGCAGCTTGGCCGGGACAGGGGGCGCTTATGGCTACACCTTC.

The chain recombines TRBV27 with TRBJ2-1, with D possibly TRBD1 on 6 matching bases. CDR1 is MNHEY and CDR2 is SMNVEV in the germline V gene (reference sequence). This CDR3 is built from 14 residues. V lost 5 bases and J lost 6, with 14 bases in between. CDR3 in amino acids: CASSTLGQINEQFF. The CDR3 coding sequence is TGTGCCAGCAGTACCCTCGGACAGATCAATGAGCAGTTCTTC.

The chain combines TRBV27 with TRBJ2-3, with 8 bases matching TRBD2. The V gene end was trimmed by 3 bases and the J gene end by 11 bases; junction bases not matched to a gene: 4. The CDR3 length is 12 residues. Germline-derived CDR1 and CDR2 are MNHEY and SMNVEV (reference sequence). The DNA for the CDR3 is TGTGCCAGCAGTTTTCCCGGGACTAGGCAGTATTTT. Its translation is CASSFPGTRQYF.

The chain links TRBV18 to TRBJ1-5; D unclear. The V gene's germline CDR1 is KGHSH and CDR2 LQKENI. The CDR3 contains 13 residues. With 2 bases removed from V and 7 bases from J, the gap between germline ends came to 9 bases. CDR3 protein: CASSPTFEQPQHF. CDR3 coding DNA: TGTGCCAGCTCACCAACGTTTGAACAGCCCCAGCATTTT.

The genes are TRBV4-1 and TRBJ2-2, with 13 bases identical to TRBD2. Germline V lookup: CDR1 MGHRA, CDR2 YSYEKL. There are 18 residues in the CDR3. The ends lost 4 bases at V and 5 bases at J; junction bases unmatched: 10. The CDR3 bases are TGCGCCAGCAGCCCCCTCGGACTAGCGGGAGTAGAAACCGGGGAGCTGTTTTTT. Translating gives CASSPLGLAGVETGELFF.

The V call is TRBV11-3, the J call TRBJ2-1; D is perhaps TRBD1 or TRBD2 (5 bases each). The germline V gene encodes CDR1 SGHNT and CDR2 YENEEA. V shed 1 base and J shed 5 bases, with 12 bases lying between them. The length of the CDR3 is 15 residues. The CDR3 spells CASSLAVGAHNEQFF. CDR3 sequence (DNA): TGTGCCAGCAGCTTAGCGGTCGGGGCCCACAATGAGCAGTTCTTC.

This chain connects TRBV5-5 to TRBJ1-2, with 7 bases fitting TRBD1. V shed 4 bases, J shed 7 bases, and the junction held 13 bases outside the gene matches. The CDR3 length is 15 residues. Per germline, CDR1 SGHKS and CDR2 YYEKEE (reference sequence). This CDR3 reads CASSHSAGPGGGYTF. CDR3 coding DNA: TGTGCCAGCAGCCATTCTGCAGGGCCAGGGGGTGGCTACACCTTC.

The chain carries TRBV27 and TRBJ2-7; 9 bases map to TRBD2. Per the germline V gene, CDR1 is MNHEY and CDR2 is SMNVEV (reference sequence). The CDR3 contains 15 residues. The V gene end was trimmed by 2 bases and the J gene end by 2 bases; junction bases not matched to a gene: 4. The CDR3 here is CASSLGLANAYEQYF. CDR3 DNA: TGTGCCAGCAGTTTAGGACTAGCGAATGCCTACGAGCAGTACTTC.

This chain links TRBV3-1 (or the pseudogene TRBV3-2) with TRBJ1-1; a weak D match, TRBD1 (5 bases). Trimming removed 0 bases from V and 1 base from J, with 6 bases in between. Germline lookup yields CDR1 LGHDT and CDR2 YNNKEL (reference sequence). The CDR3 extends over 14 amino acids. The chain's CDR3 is CASSQDDRNTEAFF. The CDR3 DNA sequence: TGTGCCAGCAGCCAAGATGACAGGAACACTGAAGCTTTCTTT.

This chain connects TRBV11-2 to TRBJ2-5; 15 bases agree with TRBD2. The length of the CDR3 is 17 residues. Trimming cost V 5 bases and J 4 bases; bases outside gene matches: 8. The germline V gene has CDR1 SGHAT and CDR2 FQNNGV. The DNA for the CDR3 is TGTGCCAGCAGCGCCGGCGGGGGACTAGCGGGAGGAGAGACCCAGTACTTC. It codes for CASSAGGGLAGGETQYF.

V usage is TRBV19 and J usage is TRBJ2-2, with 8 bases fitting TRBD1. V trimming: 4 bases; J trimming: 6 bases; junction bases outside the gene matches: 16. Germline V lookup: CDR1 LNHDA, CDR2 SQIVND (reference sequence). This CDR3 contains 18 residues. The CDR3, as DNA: TGTGCCAGTAGTACCATAGGCCCAGGACAGGGTTCCGCCGGGGAGCTGTTTTTT. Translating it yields CASSTIGPGQGSAGELFF.

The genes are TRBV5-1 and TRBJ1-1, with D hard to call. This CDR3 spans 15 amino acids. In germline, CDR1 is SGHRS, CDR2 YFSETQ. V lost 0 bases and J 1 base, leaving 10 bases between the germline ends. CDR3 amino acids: CASSLEAAGNTEAFF. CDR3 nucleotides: TGCGCCAGCAGCTTGGAGGCGGCCGGGAACACTGAAGCTTTCTTT.

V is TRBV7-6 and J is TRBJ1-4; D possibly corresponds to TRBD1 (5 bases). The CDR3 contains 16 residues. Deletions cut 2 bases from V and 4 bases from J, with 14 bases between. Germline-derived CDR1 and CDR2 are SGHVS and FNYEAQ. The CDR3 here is CASSLPSGPSNEKLFF. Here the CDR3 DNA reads TGTGCCAGCAGCTTACCCTCGGGACCGAGTAATGAAAAACTGTTTTTT. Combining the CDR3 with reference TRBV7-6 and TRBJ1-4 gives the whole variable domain GAGVSQSPRYKVTKRGQDVALRCDPISGHVSLYWYRQALGQGPEFLTYFNYEAQQDKSGLPNDRFSAERPEGSISTLTIQRTEQRDSAMYRCASSLPSGPSNEKLFFGSGTQLSVL.

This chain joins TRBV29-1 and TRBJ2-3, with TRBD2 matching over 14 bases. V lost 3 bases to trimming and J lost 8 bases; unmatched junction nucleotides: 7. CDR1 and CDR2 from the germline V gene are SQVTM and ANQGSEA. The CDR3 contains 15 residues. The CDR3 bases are TGCAGCGTTGAGGAAGGGACTAGCGGGAGAGGTACGCAGTATTTT. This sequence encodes CSVEEGTSGRGTQYF.

CDR3: CASSQLSQGRWGPQETQYF. CDR3 bases: TGCGCCAGCAGTCAATTGTCGCAGGGTAGATGGGGGCCTCAAGAGACCCAGTACTTC. The chain combines TRBV23-1 with TRBJ2-5, with D maybe TRBD1 (6 bases). TRBV23-1 is an ORF, with its function uncertain. CDR3 size: 19 residues. Trimming shortened V by 1 base and J by 2 bases, and 23 bases separated the two germline ends.

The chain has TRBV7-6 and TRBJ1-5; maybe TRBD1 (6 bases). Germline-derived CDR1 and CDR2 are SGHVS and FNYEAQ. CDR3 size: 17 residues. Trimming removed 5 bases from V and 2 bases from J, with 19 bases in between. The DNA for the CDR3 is TGTGCCAGCAGCCTGGGGGGCCTACGGGAGCGCAATCAGCCCCAGCATTTT. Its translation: CASSLGGLRERNQPQHF.

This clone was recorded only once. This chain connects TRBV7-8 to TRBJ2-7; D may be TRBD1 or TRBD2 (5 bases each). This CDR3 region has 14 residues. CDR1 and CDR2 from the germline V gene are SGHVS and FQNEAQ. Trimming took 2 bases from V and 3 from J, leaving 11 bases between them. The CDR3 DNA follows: TGTGCCAGCAGCTTACGAGGGGTGGGCTACGAGCAGTACTTC. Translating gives CASSLRGVGYEQYF.